This T cell receptor beta chain emerged from a study of T cell repertoires in cytomegalovirus infection. This CDR3 comprises 15 residues. V lost 1 base, J lost 9 bases, and 16 bases lay in between. Germline CDR1 is SGHVS and CDR2 is FQNEAQ. This clonotype was recorded at least ten times. TCRdb re-analysed the reads in MiXCR, keeping a single row per CDR3 protein. The sample holds 400,000 or so distinct CDR3 sequences, approximately 31% seen once. The chain links TRBV7-8 to TRBJ2-4; weak D call: TRBD2 (5 bases). The sequence was collected from a human donor in good health (CMV status not recorded). Some clones in this sample may be carry-over from other donors' samples. Sequenced input: PBMCs. The CDR3 region has the DNA TGTGCCAGCAGCTTAGTAAAGAAGGCGGCGGGCATTCAGTACTTC. It is translated as CASSLVKKAAGIQYF.